This note documents a single T cell receptor beta chain sequence. The sample originates from a study of blood T cell repertoires in COVID-19. Looking at the study overall: COVID-19 samples from acute and convalescent phases originated in the United States, Italy and Spain. T cells, B-cell-depleted T cells, or PBMCs provided the cDNA or gDNA that served as material.

CDR3 size: 15 residues. Per the germline V gene, CDR1 is MDHEN and CDR2 is SYDVKM. V was clipped by 4 bases and J by 5 bases; unmatched bases: 9. Repertoires were generated with immunoSEQ multiplex PCR, while TCRdb's copy carries only in-frame clones and drops some. Here the sample spans around 77,000 clones, more than 90% being singletons. The clonotype comes from an elderly woman with active or convalescent COVID-19. The specimen sequenced was peripheral blood. This chain connects TRBV28 to TRBJ2-7, with TRBD1 identical over 9 bases. The CDR3 sequence: CASSSPRDRAHEQYF. The CDR3 region has the DNA TGTGCCAGCAGTTCCCCCCGGGACAGGGCTCACGAGCAGTACTTC.